Listed here is a single T cell receptor beta chain. No antigen is known for it. This was a survey-level run. The repertoire was sequenced with immunoSEQ multiplex PCR; TCRdb's copy has only in-frame clones and lacks some. Here the sample spans 95,000 to 100,000 clones, roughly 70% being singletons. The data are from a study of fetal regulatory T cell absence and autoimmunity. Findings and limits, study-wide: Antigen-driven pancreatic autoimmunity before birth in IPEX was inferred from oligoclonal enrichment. Oligoclonal TCR enrichment in pancreas over cord blood reached over 95-fold for some clones.

Germline CDR1 reads MNHNS; CDR2 reads SASEGT. The CDR3 extends over 14 amino acids. The V segment lost 6 bases and the J segment 4 bases; nucleotides outside the gene matches: 0. Source material: pancreas tissue. The chain is built from TRBV6-1 and TRBJ2-1, with 13 bases that match TRBD2. The sequence derives from a male donor with IPEX syndrome. The CDR3, as DNA: TGTGCCAGCAGGGGACTAGCGGGGTACAATGAGCAGTTCTTC. Translation: CASRGLAGYNEQFF.